The entry below describes one T cell receptor beta chain. Its antigen is currently unknown. Isolation of CD8+ and CD4+ T cells was performed negatively, whereas enrichment of TEMRA cells was done by FACS. The data stem from a study of CD8 T cells in Susac syndrome. Study-level points and caveats: The study's TCR sequencing and HLA analysis drew on a certain number of individuals. That number was acknowledged as relatively small.

Germline V CDR1 and CDR2: SGHNT, YYREEE (reference sequence). The length of the CDR3 is 16 residues. With 3 bases clipped from V and 1 base from J, the junction kept 5 bases outside the gene matches. Reverse transcription used roughly 0.5 to 1 ug RNA and random hexamers. TCRdb recomputed calls from the immunoSEQ multiplex PCR reads with MiXCR, one row per CDR3 protein. Of about 52,000 distinct CDR3 sequences listed, approximately 93% were seen once; the top ten hold 0.4% to 0.55%. This chain joins TRBV5-4 and TRBJ2-5; 11 positions agree with TRBD1. The source material was CD8+ T cells from PBMCs. The clonotype originates from a human donor with multiple sclerosis. CDR3 nucleotides: TGTGCCAGCAGCTGGACAGGGGGCAGGGGCCAAGAGACCCAGTACTTC. Translating it yields CASSWTGGRGQETQYF.